The T cell receptor (beta chain) described here comes from a study of early T cells in non-severe SARS-CoV-2 infection. Overall study results and limits: The VDJdb matching leaned toward anti-spike CD8 responses and overlooked private and CD4 specificities.

Individual cDNA molecules each received unique molecular identifiers attached to them. Using its own MiXCR run on the 5' RACE reads, TCRdb lists one record per CDR3 protein. The sample consists of tens of thousands of distinct CDR3 sequences, approximately 6.4% of them appearing once. The sample holds many counts of this clonotype. What it binds is not known. Trimming took off 3 bases at V and 5 bases at J, with 8 bases between the two ends. The CDR3 is 12 amino acids. Germline lookup yields CDR1 DFQATT and CDR2 SNEGSKA (reference sequence). The chain employs TRBV20-1 and TRBJ2-1, with a possible D match to TRBD1 (6 bases). This receptor was identified in an adult who was a healthcare worker with PCR-confirmed SARS-CoV-2 infection or an uninfected control (not recorded which). Sequences were derived from whole blood, sampled at baseline. The CDR3 region has the DNA TGCAGTGCTAGCGGACAGAACAATGAGCAGTTCTTC. Amino acids: CSASGQNNEQFF.